This TCR beta chain is from a study of technical replicates of blood from a few donors. This CDR3 has 18 residues. Germline values: CDR1 MGHRA, CDR2 YSYEKL. V trimming: 0 bases; J trimming: 2 bases; junction bases outside the gene matches: 2. Clones were read by immunoSEQ multiplex PCR, and TCRdb kept only the in-frame ones, dropping some. This table holds more than 90,000 clones, less than 96% found once. The V call is TRBV4-1, the J call TRBJ2-3; 16 bases match TRBD2. The sample comprised T cells isolated from PBMCs. The TCR originated in a human donor in good health. The CDR3 loop reads CASSQDGTSGRATDTQYF. CDR3 bases: TGCGCCAGCAGCCAAGACGGGACTAGCGGGAGGGCCACAGATACGCAGTATTTT.